Each of the 25 T cell receptor beta chains below was sequenced from the same sample in a study of blood T cells in healthy people across ages. Using a J-beta primer mix together with a sample-barcoded 5' primer, a second PCR was run for roughly 6 to 11 cycles. Via MiXCR, TCRdb re-called the 5' RACE reads, giving one row per CDR3 protein. The top ten hold roughly 2.1% of the sample, which has about 2 million distinct CDR3 sequences, roughly 52% seen once. Sequencing used blood. The receptors shown here come from a woman in her thirties or forties in good health.

In its sample, this clonotype was seen a few times. The chain employs TRBV4-3 and TRBJ1-4, with a weak D call TRBD1 (5 bases). The CDR3 covers 16 residues. V lost 0 bases and J lost 5, with 13 bases in between. Germline lookup yields CDR1 LGHNA and CDR2 YSLEER. CDR3 nucleotides: TGCGCCAGCAGCCAAGATTCGGCAGGGCTGAATGAAAAACTGTTTTTT. It yields the protein CASSQDSAGLNEKLFF.

J is TRBJ2-7 and V is TRBV4-2; D gene uncertain. CDR3 length: 11 amino acids. Trimming took off 0 bases at V and 5 bases at J, with 2 bases between the two ends. The germline gives CDR1 LGHNA, CDR2 YNFKEQ. CDR3 DNA: TGTGCCAGCAGCCAAGATAACGAGCAGTACTTC. This codes for CASSQDNEQYF.

This clonotype showed up many times. Its ends do not fully match the called genes, so a read error is possible. V and J are TRBV5-1 and TRBJ2-3, with no clear D. Germline assignment: CDR1 SGHRS and CDR2 YFSETQ. This CDR3 spans 14 amino acids. The CDR3 sequence is CASSLALGADTQYF. CDR3 coding DNA: TGTGCCAGCAGCTTAGCTCTAGGTGCAGATACGCAGTATTTT.

This clonotype was detected only a few times. V gene TRBV6-5 combines with J gene TRBJ2-6; tentatively, D is TRBD2 (5 bases). CDR1 MNHEY and CDR2 SVGAGI come from the germline V gene. The V end lost 2 bases, the J end lost 2 bases, and 7 bases lay between the germline ends. This CDR3 contains 15 residues. This chain's CDR3 is CASSYIGAGANVLTF. DNA for the CDR3: TGTGCCAGCAGTTACATCGGGGCTGGGGCCAACGTCCTGACTTTC.

V is TRBV12-3 or TRBV12-4 and J is TRBJ2-3, with D possibly being TRBD1 (6 bases). The CDR3 length is 16 residues. With 5 bases removed from V and 2 bases from J, the gap between germline ends came to 17 bases. The DNA for the CDR3 is TGTGCCAGCAGTGCCGACCGGGACACCTTCACAGATACGCAGTATTTT. The encoded protein is CASSADRDTFTDTQYF.

This chain joins TRBV6-2 or TRBV6-3 and TRBJ1-2; D gene ambiguous. Trimming left V 7 bases short and J 8 bases short, with 17 bases between. The CDR3 spans 13 residues. Germline assignment: CDR1 MNHEY and CDR2 SVGEGT. The CDR3 reads CASTDGGLRGYTF. CDR3 bases: TGTGCCAGCACCGACGGCGGTCTTCGGGGCTACACCTTC.

The sample holds a few counts of this clonotype. The V gene is TRBV9, the J gene TRBJ2-5; D remains unclear. Per the germline V gene, CDR1 is SGDLS and CDR2 is YYNGEE. Between the trimmed V and J ends, which lost 0 bases and 6 bases, there was a span of 9 bases. The CDR3 extends over 13 amino acids. CDR3 loop: CASSVDPTKTQYF. The CDR3 region has the DNA TGTGCCAGCAGCGTAGACCCCACGAAGACCCAGTACTTC.

This chain joins TRBV21-1 and TRBJ1-5. TRBV21-1 is given as a pseudogene. CDR3 size: 12 residues. This chain's CDR3 is CASSRDWRPQHF. In DNA form, the CDR3 reads TGTGCCAGCAGCCGGGACTGGCGGCCCCAGCATTTT.

There are a few counts of this clonotype. The chain carries TRBV27 and TRBJ2-5; 12 positions match TRBD1. The germline V gene encodes CDR1 MNHEY and CDR2 SMNVEV (reference sequence). The V segment lost 5 bases and the J segment 4 bases; nucleotides outside the gene matches: 8. The CDR3 loop spans 16 amino acids. CDR3 nucleotide sequence: TGTGCCAGCAGTCCGCGGGACAGGGGGCGCGTAGAGACCCAGTACTTC. This codes for CASSPRDRGRVETQYF.

This clonotype appeared a single time. The chain combines TRBV6-5 with TRBJ2-3, with TRBD2 as a possible D gene (6 bases). The CDR3 has 14 residues. Trimming cost V 8 bases and J 2 bases, with 14 bases left between them. Germline V gives CDR1 MNHEY, CDR2 SVGAGI. Here the CDR3 reads CASRFWRATDTQYF. The CDR3 nucleotides are TGTGCCAGCCGGTTCTGGAGGGCCACAGATACGCAGTATTTT.

The chain has TRBV4-3 and TRBJ2-2; a possible D gene is TRBD2 (6 bases). Trimming cost V 0 bases and J 4 bases, with 9 bases left between them. CDR3 size: 15 residues. The germline CDR1 and CDR2 sequences are LGHNA and YSLEER. CDR3 amino acids: CASSQEGTATGELFF. CDR3 sequence (DNA): TGCGCCAGCAGCCAAGAAGGGACTGCCACCGGGGAGCTGTTTTTT.

The chain employs TRBV20-1 and TRBJ1-6; TRBD1 might be the D (6 bases). Germline V gene lookup returns CDR1 DFQATT and CDR2 SNEGSKA (reference sequence). The CDR3 spans 15 residues. Trimming cost V 2 bases and J 0 bases, with 8 bases left between them. The CDR3 loop is CSARQGSSYNSPLHF. DNA for the CDR3: TGCAGTGCTAGACAGGGGAGCTCCTATAATTCACCCCTCCACTTT.

This clonotype was observed a few times. The chain is built from TRBV29-1 and TRBJ2-5, with 8 bases identical to TRBD2. J gave up 9 bases and V 3 bases, and 15 bases lay outside the gene matches. From germline, CDR1 is SQVTM and CDR2 ANQGSEA. The CDR3 covers 15 residues. The CDR3 DNA follows: TGCAGCGTTGATGGAATAGCGGGGACCAGGTGGGCCCAGTACTTC. As protein: CSVDGIAGTRWAQYF.

This chain uses TRBV12-3 or TRBV12-4 with TRBJ1-2; TRBD1 agrees at 7 bases. The CDR3 loop spans 11 amino acids. V shed 10 bases and J 8 bases; nucleotides not matched to a gene: 7. CDR3 sequence reads: CATDQGGGYTF. For the CDR3, the DNA is TGTGCCACCGACCAGGGGGGCGGCTACACCTTC.

The CDR3 loop reads CASSVSGQPNEKLFF. The CDR3 DNA reads TGCGCCAGCAGCGTATCGGGACAGCCTAATGAAAAACTGTTTTTT. This rearrangement joins TRBV5-1 to TRBJ1-4; 7 bases map to TRBD1. This CDR3 is built from 15 residues. The V gene end was trimmed by 4 bases and the J gene end by 3 bases; junction bases not matched to a gene: 6. Germline assignment: CDR1 SGHRS and CDR2 YFSETQ.

This clonotype showed up just a few times. This sequence joins TRBV15 and TRBJ2-1; the D gene is possibly TRBD2 (5 bases). The CDR3 is 13 residues long. V was trimmed by 5 bases and J by 5 bases, leaving 10 bases between them. Per the germline V gene, CDR1 is LNHNV and CDR2 is YYDKDF (reference sequence). The CDR3 DNA reads TGTGCCACCAGCTCAGGACTCCACAATGAGCAGTTCTTC. It yields the protein CATSSGLHNEQFF.

This clonotype was found many times. V usage is TRBV28 and J usage is TRBJ2-7; D is undetermined. The V gene's germline CDR1 is MDHEN and CDR2 SYDVKM. The CDR3 spans 13 residues. V lost 6 bases and J lost 1, with 10 bases in between. The CDR3 region has the DNA TGTGCCAGCAGCTTAACGGTATCCTACGAGCAGTACTTC. Protein: CASSLTVSYEQYF.

The CDR3 nucleotides read TGCGCCAGTAAACGTGGGGAGGGCGCCGAGCAGTTCTTC. Translating it yields CASKRGEGAEQFF. J is TRBJ2-1 and V is TRBV5-1; TRBD2 matches 7 bases. The CDR3 has 13 residues. The germline gives CDR1 SGHRS, CDR2 YFSETQ. V was pared by 8 bases and J by 10 bases, with 12 bases of the junction left unmatched.

The chain links TRBV5-4 to TRBJ1-4; D gene uncertain. The germline V gene encodes CDR1 SGHNT and CDR2 YYREEE (reference sequence). This CDR3 contains 15 residues. V was pared by 0 bases and J by 5 bases, with 11 bases between. CDR3 DNA sequence: TGTGCCAGCAGCTTGGGCAGCCCACAAAATGAAAAACTGTTTTTT. Translation: CASSLGSPQNEKLFF.

The rearrangement joins TRBV5-4 to TRBJ2-4, with 7 bases identical to TRBD2. The last part of the DNA fits TRBJ2-7 better; the J call may be wrong. The CDR3 runs 15 residues. Germline values: CDR1 SGHNT, CDR2 YYREEE (reference sequence). The CDR3 region is CASSPGRDERSEQYF. In nucleotides, the CDR3 is TGTGCCAGCAGCCCGGGGAGGGACGAGCGGTCCGAGCAGTACTTC.

This clonotype was detected only a few times. The V call is TRBV18, the J call TRBJ2-5; the D is unclear. CDR3 length equals 15 residues. From germline, CDR1 is KGHSH and CDR2 LQKENI. V was clipped by 1 base and J by 2 bases, with 11 bases between them. This chain's CDR3 is CASSPRVAVQETQYF. CDR3 DNA: TGTGCCAGCTCACCACGTGTGGCAGTTCAAGAGACCCAGTACTTC.

V gene TRBV20-1 combines with J gene TRBJ2-1; no reliable D call. Germline V CDR1 and CDR2: DFQATT, SNEGSKA (reference sequence). Trimming left V 3 bases short and J 4 bases short, with 4 bases between. CDR3 length: 11 amino acids. The CDR3 here is CSASWYNEQFF. DNA of the CDR3: TGCAGTGCTAGTTGGTACAATGAGCAGTTCTTC.

This clonotype was counted a few times. This chain links TRBV28 with TRBJ1-2; D is undetermined. Trimming pared 8 bases from V and 2 bases from J, leaving 9 bases between. Germline CDR1 reads MDHEN; CDR2 reads SYDVKM. This CDR3 comprises 12 residues. The CDR3 is CASHIINYGYTF. CDR3 sequence (DNA): TGTGCCAGCCACATTATAAACTATGGCTACACCTTC.

This clonotype has only a few counts. The J gene is TRBJ2-1, the V gene TRBV2, with 13 bases lining up with TRBD2. Germline CDR1 SNHLY, CDR2 FYNNEI. This CDR3 comprises 19 residues. The trim removed 5 bases at V and 3 bases at J, leaving 13 bases unmatched. CDR3 sequence reads: CASSSGGLAGTNGYNEQFF. CDR3 DNA: TGTGCCAGCAGTTCCGGGGGACTAGCGGGAACAAACGGCTACAATGAGCAGTTCTTC.

The V gene is TRBV12-3 or TRBV12-4, the J gene TRBJ1-2; TRBD1 matches at 8 bases. The ends lost 3 bases at V and 7 bases at J; junction bases unmatched: 13. The CDR3 contains 16 residues. The CDR3 loop is CASSFYDRGWASGYTF. The CDR3 bases are TGTGCCAGCAGTTTTTACGACAGGGGATGGGCTAGTGGCTACACCTTC.